The present TCR beta chain was sequenced within a study of T cell repertoires in cytomegalovirus infection. Study-level background: Public TCR beta signatures provided an indication of both CMV infection and a matching HLA type.

MiXCR, run by TCRdb on the reads, gives a single entry per CDR3 protein. The sample holds more than 650,000 distinct CDR3 sequences, about 40% seen once. The V gene lost 8 bases and the J gene lost 9 bases, with 11 bases spanning the gap. The CDR3 has 11 amino acids. Germline-derived CDR1 and CDR2 are SGHVT and SQSDAQ. The source of this sequence is a human donor in good health (CMV status not recorded). Some clones in this sample may be carry-over from other donors' samples. This chain connects TRBV7-4 to TRBJ2-1, with TRBD2 as a possible D gene (7 bases). Sequencing was performed on PBMCs. The CDR3 DNA reads as TGTGCCAGCGCGGGGGCGGGTGAGCAGTTCTTC. It yields the protein CASAGAGEQFF.